This T cell receptor beta chain comes out of a study of blood T cell repertoires in COVID-19. Libraries were prepared by immunoSEQ multiplex PCR; TCRdb keeps only in-frame clonotypes and omits some of them. The top ten clones hold 12% of a sample with approximately 280,000 clones, over 75% of them seen once. The ends lost 1 base at V and 8 bases at J; junction bases unmatched: 4. Germline CDR1 SGHDN, CDR2 FVKESK. This CDR3 comprises 15 residues. The chain couples TRBV14 to TRBJ2-1; 11 bases match TRBD2. Material: peripheral blood. This clonotype was sampled from a woman aged 60 to 75 with acute or convalescent COVID-19. The CDR3 bases are TGTGCCAGCAGCCAAGGACTAGCGGGATTATATGAGCAGTTCTTC. Residues: CASSQGLAGLYEQFF.